The table lists the clone carrying this TCR beta chain with a few counts. Trimming removed 8 bases at V and 6 bases at J, with 11 bases between. The CDR3 extends over 12 amino acids. Germline V gives CDR1 MNHEY, CDR2 SVGAGI. These data belong to a study of blood T cell repertoires in COVID-19. Study at large: The origin of the acute and convalescent COVID-19 samples was the United States, Italy and Spain.

Recruits, aged about 18 to 95 years, lived in 24 US areas. Recovery among Cohort 3 donors was established by two negative PCRs, clearance, or symptom resolution. Profiled with immunoSEQ multiplex PCR; TCRdb holds only in-frame clones, not every one. The profile shows approximately 230,000 clones, around 80% of them singletons. The chain couples TRBV6-5 to TRBJ1-5, with D perhaps matching TRBD1 (5 bases). Material for sequencing was PBMCs or T cells enriched from blood (not recorded which). This TCR was sampled from a man aged 40-49 years who had recovered from COVID-19. CDR3 region: CASGQGVQPQHF. The CDR3 DNA is TGTGCCAGCGGCCAGGGCGTTCAGCCCCAGCATTTT.